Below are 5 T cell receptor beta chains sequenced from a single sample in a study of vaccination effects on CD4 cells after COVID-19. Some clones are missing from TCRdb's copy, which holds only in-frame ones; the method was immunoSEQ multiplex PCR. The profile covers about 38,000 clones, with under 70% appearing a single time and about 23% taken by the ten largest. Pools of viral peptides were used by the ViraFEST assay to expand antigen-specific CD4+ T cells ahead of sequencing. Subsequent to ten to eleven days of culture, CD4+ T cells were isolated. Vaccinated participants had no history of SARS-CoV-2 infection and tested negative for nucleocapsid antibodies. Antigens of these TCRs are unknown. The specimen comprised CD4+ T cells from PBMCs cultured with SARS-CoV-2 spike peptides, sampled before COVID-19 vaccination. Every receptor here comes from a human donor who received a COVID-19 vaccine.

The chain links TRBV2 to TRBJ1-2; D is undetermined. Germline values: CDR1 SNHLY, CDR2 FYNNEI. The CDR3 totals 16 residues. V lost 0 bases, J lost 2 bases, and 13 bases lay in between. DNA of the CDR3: TGTGCCAGCAGTGAAGCGAGAGGACTGGGAAACTATGGCTACACCTTC. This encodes CASSEARGLGNYGYTF.

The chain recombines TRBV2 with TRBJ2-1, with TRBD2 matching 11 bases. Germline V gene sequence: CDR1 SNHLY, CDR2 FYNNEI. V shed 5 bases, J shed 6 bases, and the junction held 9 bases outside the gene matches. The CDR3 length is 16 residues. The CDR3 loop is CASSPFSGRAGNEQFF. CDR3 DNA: TGTGCCAGCAGTCCCTTTAGCGGGAGGGCCGGCAATGAGCAGTTCTTC.

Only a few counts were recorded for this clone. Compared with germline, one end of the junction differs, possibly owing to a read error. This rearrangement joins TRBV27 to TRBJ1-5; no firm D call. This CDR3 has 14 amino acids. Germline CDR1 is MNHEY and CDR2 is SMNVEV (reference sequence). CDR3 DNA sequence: TGTGCCAGCAGATTATATGGGGAGAATCAGCCCCAGCATTTT. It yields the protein CASRLYGENQPQHF.

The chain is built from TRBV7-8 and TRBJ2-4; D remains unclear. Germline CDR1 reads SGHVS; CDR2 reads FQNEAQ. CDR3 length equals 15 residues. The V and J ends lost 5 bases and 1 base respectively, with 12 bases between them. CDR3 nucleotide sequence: TGTGCCAGCAGCGACGGACCTCCGGCCAAAAACATTCAGTACTTC. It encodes CASSDGPPAKNIQYF.

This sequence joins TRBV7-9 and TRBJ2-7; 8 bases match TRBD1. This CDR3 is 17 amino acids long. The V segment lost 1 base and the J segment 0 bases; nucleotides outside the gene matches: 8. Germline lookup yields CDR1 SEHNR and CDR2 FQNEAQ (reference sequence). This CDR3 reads CASSLVPTGTGSYEQYF. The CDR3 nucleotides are TGTGCCAGCAGCTTAGTTCCAACCGGGACAGGCTCCTACGAGCAGTACTTC.